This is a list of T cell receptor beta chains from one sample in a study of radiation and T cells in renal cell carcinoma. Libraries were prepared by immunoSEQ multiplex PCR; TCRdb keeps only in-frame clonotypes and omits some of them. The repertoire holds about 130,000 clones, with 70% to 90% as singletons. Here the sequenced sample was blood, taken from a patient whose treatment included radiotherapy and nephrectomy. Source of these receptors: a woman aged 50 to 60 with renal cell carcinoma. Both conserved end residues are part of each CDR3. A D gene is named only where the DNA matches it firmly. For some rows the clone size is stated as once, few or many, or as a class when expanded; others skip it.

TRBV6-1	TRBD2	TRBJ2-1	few	CASSESSGGYNEQFF	TGTGCCAGCAGTGAATCTAGCGGGGGTTACAATGAGCAGTTCTTC
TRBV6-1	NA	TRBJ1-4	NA	CASSETRGGEKLFF	TGTGCCAGCAGTGAAACCAGGGGAGGAGAAAAACTGTTTTTT
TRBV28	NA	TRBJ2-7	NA	CASSKQGGSNEQYF	TGTGCCAGCAGTAAACAGGGGGGGTCGAACGAGCAGTACTTC
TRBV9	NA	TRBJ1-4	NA	CASSSKIQNEKLFF	TGTGCCAGCAGCTCCAAAATCCAGAATGAAAAACTGTTTTTT
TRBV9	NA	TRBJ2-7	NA	CASSAGVRASYEQYF	TGTGCCAGCAGCGCGGGTGTCAGGGCTTCCTACGAGCAGTACTTC
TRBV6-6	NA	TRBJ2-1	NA	CASRRHLSYNEQFF	TGTGCCAGCAGGCGACACCTCTCCTACAATGAGCAGTTCTTC
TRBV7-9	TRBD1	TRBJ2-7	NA	CASSSHDRDRGYEQYF	TGTGCCAGCAGCTCACACGACCGGGACAGGGGCTACGAGCAGTACTTC
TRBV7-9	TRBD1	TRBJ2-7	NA	CASSLRQGAREQYF	TGTGCCAGCAGCTTGAGACAGGGGGCGCGGGAGCAGTACTTC
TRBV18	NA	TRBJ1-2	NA	CASSPDRNYGYTF	TGTGCCAGCTCACCAGACAGAAACTATGGCTACACCTTC
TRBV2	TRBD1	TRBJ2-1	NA	CASRPGQGRGNEQFF	TGTGCCAGCAGACCGGGACAGGGTCGTGGAAATGAGCAGTTCTTC
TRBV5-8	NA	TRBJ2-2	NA	CASSRAGQMNTGELFF	TGTGCCAGCAGCAGGGCGGGACAGATGAACACCGGGGAGCTGTTTTTT
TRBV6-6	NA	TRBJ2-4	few	CASSPGEWNIQYF	TGTGCCAGCAGCCCCGGGGAATGGAACATTCAGTACTTC
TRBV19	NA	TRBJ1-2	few	CASSAERGGYTF	TGTGCCAGTAGTGCCGAGCGGGGTGGCTACACCTTC
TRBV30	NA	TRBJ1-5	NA	CAWSVRLGLRGSNQPQHF	TGTGCCTGGAGTGTACGTCTAGGATTGCGGGGTAGCAATCAGCCCCAGCATTTT
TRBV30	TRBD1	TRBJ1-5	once	CAWSRRGGQGWRNQPQHF	TGTGCCTGGAGCCGAAGGGGTGGACAGGGTTGGCGCAATCAGCCCCAGCATTTT
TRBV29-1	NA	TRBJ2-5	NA	CSVVLGDRGPETQYF	TGCAGCGTTGTATTGGGGGATCGAGGTCCAGAGACCCAGTACTTC
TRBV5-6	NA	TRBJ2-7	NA	CASSLEGTFYEQYF	TGTGCCAGCAGCTTGGAAGGGACCTTCTACGAGCAGTACTTC
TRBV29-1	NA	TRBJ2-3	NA	CSVVGQGTDTQYF	TGCAGCGTAGTAGGACAAGGGACAGATACGCAGTATTTT
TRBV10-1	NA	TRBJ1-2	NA	CASSDPGLGWDGYTF	TGCGCCAGCAGTGACCCCGGGTTAGGATGGGATGGCTACACCTTC
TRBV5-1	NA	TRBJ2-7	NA	CASSLDSLVNEQYF	TGCGCCAGCAGCTTGGACTCCCTAGTGAACGAGCAGTACTTC
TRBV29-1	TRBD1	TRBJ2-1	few	CSVEGTGGYNEQFF	TGCAGCGTTGAAGGGACAGGGGGCTACAATGAGCAGTTCTTC
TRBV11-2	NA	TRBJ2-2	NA	CASSSAGANTGELFF	TGTGCCAGCAGCTCCGCAGGGGCGAACACCGGGGAGCTGTTTTTT
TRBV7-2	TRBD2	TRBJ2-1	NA	CASSLGLAESNEQFF	TGTGCCAGCAGCTTAGGGCTAGCGGAAAGCAATGAGCAGTTCTTC
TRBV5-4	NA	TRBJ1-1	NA	CASSLGDTEAFF	TGTGCCAGCAGCTTGGGGGACACGGAAGCTTTCTTT
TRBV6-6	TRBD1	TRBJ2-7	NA	CASSFGTGYEQYF	TGTGCCAGCAGTTTCGGGACAGGCTACGAGCAGTACTTC
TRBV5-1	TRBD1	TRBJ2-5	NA	CASYRGPQETQYF	TGCGCCAGCTACAGGGGACCTCAAGAGACCCAGTACTTC
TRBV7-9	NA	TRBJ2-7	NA	CASSLAQGGLYEQYF	TGTGCCAGCAGCTTAGCCCAAGGGGGTCTCTACGAGCAGTACTTC
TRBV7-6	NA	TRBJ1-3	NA	CASSLATAISGNTIYF	TGTGCCAGCAGCTTAGCTACTGCTATCTCTGGAAACACCATATATTTT
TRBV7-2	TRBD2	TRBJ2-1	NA	CASGTSGGANEQFF	TGTGCCAGCGGGACTAGCGGGGGGGCAAATGAGCAGTTCTTC
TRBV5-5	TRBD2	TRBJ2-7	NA	CASRKQAGLVASYEQYF	TGTGCCAGCAGGAAGCAGGCGGGACTAGTCGCTTCCTACGAGCAGTACTTC
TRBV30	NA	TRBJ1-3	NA	CAWSVRRSGNTIYF	TGTGCCTGGAGTGTACGAAGGTCCGGAAACACCATATATTTT
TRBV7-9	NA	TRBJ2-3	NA	CASSSPGTGDTQYF	TGTGCCAGCAGCTCCCCGGGTACGGGAGATACGCAGTATTTT
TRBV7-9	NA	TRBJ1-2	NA	CASSLVGGGYTF	TGTGCCAGCAGCTTAGTTGGGGGAGGCTACACCTTC
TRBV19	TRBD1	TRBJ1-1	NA	CASSIRSGTGEYGTEAFF	TGTGCCAGTAGTATCAGATCCGGGACAGGGGAATACGGCACTGAAGCTTTCTTT
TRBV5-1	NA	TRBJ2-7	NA	CASSFTGTHAYEQYF	TGCGCCAGCAGCTTCACCGGGACCCACGCCTACGAGCAGTACTTC
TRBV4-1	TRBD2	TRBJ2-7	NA	CASSQDGAGDYEQYF	TGCGCCAGCAGCCAAGATGGAGCGGGGGACTACGAGCAGTACTTC
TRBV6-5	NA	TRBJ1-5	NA	CASSFSNQPQHF	TGTGCCAGCAGTTTCAGCAATCAGCCCCAGCATTTT